Following are 27 T cell receptor beta chains from one sample sequenced in a study of blood T cells in healthy people across ages. A sample-barcoded 5' primer and a J-beta primer mix were used in a second PCR of roughly 7 to 12 cycles. Via MiXCR, TCRdb re-called the 5' RACE reads, giving one row per CDR3 protein. Of some 1.4 million distinct CDR3 sequences detected, roughly 40% appear once; the ten largest clones hold approximately 7.9%. The material sequenced was blood. These receptors all come from a young woman in good health.

With regard to this clonotype: One end of the junction does not line up with germline, which may come from a read error. V gene TRBV9 combines with J gene TRBJ2-2, with TRBD1 matching 8 bases. The germline CDR1 and CDR2 sequences are SGDLS and YYNGEE. CDR3 length: 16 amino acids. The CDR3 DNA reads as TGTGCCAGCAGCCCTCAGGGGGCCAGTTACACCGGGGAGCCGTTTTTT. The encoded protein is CASSPQGASYTGEPFF.

The chain uses TRBV27 and TRBJ2-7, with unresolved D. Deletions cut 6 bases from V and 5 bases from J, with 14 bases between. CDR3 length equals 13 residues. Per germline, CDR1 MNHEY and CDR2 SMNVEV (reference sequence). CDR3 protein: CASRNSQVNEQYF. In DNA form, the CDR3 reads TGTGCCAGCAGGAATTCCCAAGTTAACGAGCAGTACTTC.

This chain connects TRBV27 to TRBJ1-1; D gene unclear. The CDR3 loop spans 14 amino acids. V gave up 4 bases and J gave up 1 base, with 10 bases separating them. The germline V gene has CDR1 MNHEY and CDR2 SMNVEV (reference sequence). CDR3 coding DNA: TGTGCCAGCAGTTACGGGGAGCAGAACACTGAAGCTTTCTTT. It codes for CASSYGEQNTEAFF.

V gene TRBV20-1 combines with J gene TRBJ2-3, with TRBD2 matching over 8 bases. The CDR3 is 14 amino acids. CDR1 is DFQATT, CDR2 SNEGSKA, per germline (reference sequence). J gave up 2 bases and V 4 bases, and 5 bases lay outside the gene matches. In nucleotides, the CDR3 is TGCAGTGCTACACTAGCGGTGAACACAGATACGCAGTATTTT. It translates to CSATLAVNTDTQYF.

The chain is built from TRBV10-3 and TRBJ2-2; D not resolved. The CDR3 contains 13 residues. V lost 0 bases, J lost 1 base, and 0 bases lay in between. Per the germline V gene, CDR1 is ENHRY and CDR2 is SYGVKD. The CDR3 reads CAISESNTGELFF. CDR3 DNA sequence: TGTGCCATCAGTGAGTCGAACACCGGGGAGCTGTTTTTT.

V and J are TRBV19 and TRBJ1-2; D is possibly TRBD1 (6 bases). Per the germline V gene, CDR1 is LNHDA and CDR2 is SQIVND (reference sequence). Deletions cut 3 bases from V and 4 bases from J, with 21 bases between. This CDR3 has 17 residues. The CDR3 bases are TGTGCCAGTAGTATTGAGGGGGGAGCGGCGGGGACCTATGGCTACACCTTC. Translation: CASSIEGGAAGTYGYTF.

This clonotype was seen a few times. This sequence joins TRBV10-3 and TRBJ1-1; 7 bases are shared with TRBD1. This CDR3 spans 15 amino acids. Trimming cost V 6 bases and J 1 base; bases outside gene matches: 8. CDR1 and CDR2 from the germline V gene are ENHRY and SYGVKD. The CDR3 DNA sequence: TGTGCCATCAGGTGGTCGGACAGGTCGAACACTGAAGCTTTCTTT. Translated, it gives CAIRWSDRSNTEAFF.

This chain links TRBV14 with TRBJ2-1; D is perhaps TRBD1 (6 bases). Germline V gene data show CDR1 as SGHDN and CDR2 as FVKESK. V was clipped by 4 bases and J by 3 bases, with 13 bases between them. The CDR3 runs to 15 residues. Here the CDR3 reads CASSPQGPLYNEQFF. For the CDR3, the DNA is TGTGCCAGCAGCCCGCAGGGGCCCCTCTACAATGAGCAGTTCTTC.

This clonotype was seen a handful of times. The V gene is TRBV11-2, the J gene TRBJ2-5; tentative D call: TRBD2 (5 bases). Trimming pared 3 bases from V and 5 bases from J, leaving 10 bases between. The V gene's germline CDR1 is SGHAT and CDR2 FQNNGV. This CDR3 has 13 amino acids. CDR3 in DNA: TGTGCCAGCAGCTTTTATGGGAGTGAGACCCAGTACTTC. This codes for CASSFYGSETQYF. The full variable domain, its missing parts supplied by reference TRBV11-2 and TRBJ2-5, is EAGVAQSPRYKIIEKRQSVAFWCNPISGHATLYWYQQILGQGPKLLIQFQNNGVVDDSQLPKDRFSAERLKGVDSTLKIQPAKLEDSAVYLCASSFYGSETQYFGPGTRLLVL.

The rearrangement links TRBV7-9 to TRBJ2-1, with TRBD2 matching over 11 bases. This CDR3 is 15 amino acids long. The J segment lost 8 bases and the V segment lost 5 bases, leaving 8 bases of the junction unmatched. CDR1 is SEHNR and CDR2 is FQNEAQ in the germline V gene (reference sequence). Here the CDR3 reads CASSISGRAKHEQFF. As DNA, the CDR3 is TGTGCCAGCAGCATTAGCGGGAGGGCTAAGCATGAGCAGTTCTTC.

This chain connects TRBV10-3 to TRBJ1-6, with D possibly TRBD1 on 6 matching bases. The CDR3 consists of 13 residues. Germline loops: CDR1 ENHRY, CDR2 SYGVKD. Trimming removed 6 bases at V and 8 bases at J, with 11 bases between. CDR3 amino acids: CAISSTGDSPLHF. The CDR3 nucleotides are TGTGCCATCAGCTCGACAGGAGATTCACCCCTCCACTTT.

Only a few counts were recorded for this clonotype. The V call is TRBV27, the J call TRBJ1-5, with a weak D call TRBD1 (6 bases). The CDR3 has 19 residues. CDR1 MNHEY and CDR2 SMNVEV come from the germline V gene (reference sequence). Trimming stripped 4 bases from V and 2 bases from J, with 24 bases between. This CDR3 reads CASSSNGGDRSGGNQPQHF. The CDR3 region has the DNA TGTGCCAGCAGTTCGAATGGGGGAGACAGGTCTGGCGGCAATCAGCCCCAGCATTTT.

The CDR3 nucleotides read TGCGCCAGCAGCGACGGGGGGGCTAATGAAAAACTGTTTTTT. Its translation: CASSDGGANEKLFF. V usage is TRBV5-1 and J usage is TRBJ1-4; D is perhaps TRBD1 (5 bases). The CDR3 runs to 14 residues. CDR1 SGHRS and CDR2 YFSETQ come from the germline V gene. V lost 4 bases to trimming and J lost 3 bases, with 10 bases between them.

CDR3: CASSPPVDTQYF. In DNA, the CDR3 is TGTGCCAGCTCACCACCGGTGGATACGCAGTATTTT. V and J are TRBV18 and TRBJ2-3; D gene unclear. CDR3 size: 12 residues. The V and J ends lost 0 bases and 6 bases respectively, with 4 bases between them. Looked up from germline, CDR1 is KGHSH and CDR2 is LQKENI.

V is TRBV27 and J is TRBJ1-5; perhaps TRBD1 as D (6 bases). The germline CDR1 and CDR2 sequences are MNHEY and SMNVEV (reference sequence). The CDR3 covers 16 residues. V was shortened by 5 bases and J by 9 bases, with 23 bases between the two germline ends. CDR3 amino acids: CASSPRPDRSLAPQHF. CDR3 DNA sequence: TGTGCCAGCAGTCCGCGCCCAGACAGGTCACTTGCGCCCCAGCATTTT.

This chain uses TRBV6-1 with TRBJ2-7, with TRBD1 as a possible D gene (5 bases). Deletions cut 5 bases from V and 5 bases from J, with 25 bases between. Germline V gives CDR1 MNHNS, CDR2 SASEGT. The CDR3 extends over 17 amino acids. CDR3 loop: CASSPQRGQQGRDEQYF. The CDR3, as DNA: TGTGCCAGCAGTCCCCAAAGGGGCCAGCAAGGAAGGGACGAGCAGTACTTC.

This clonotype was counted at least ten times. V is TRBV6-5 and J is TRBJ2-7; the match to TRBD1 covers 8 bases. CDR1 is MNHEY, CDR2 SVGAGI, per germline. The CDR3 contains 11 residues. Trimming at V came to 6 bases and at J to 6 bases, leaving 1 base not matched to a gene. CDR3 coding DNA: TGTGCCAGCAGCACAGGGGGCGAGCAGTACTTC. Translation gives CASSTGGEQYF.

This clonotype was counted a few times. The chain recombines TRBV2 with TRBJ1-6, with 10 bases matching TRBD1. Losses at the gene ends were 6 bases for V and 7 bases for J; bases not matched to a gene: 6. This CDR3 comprises 15 residues. Germline CDR1 is SNHLY and CDR2 is FYNNEI. CDR3 nucleotide sequence: TGTGCCAGCAGGCCGACAGGGGGCATGAATTCACCCCTCCACTTT. This encodes CASRPTGGMNSPLHF.

The rearrangement joins TRBV29-1 to TRBJ1-4; 9 nucleotides line up with TRBD1. Unmatched junction bases numbered 11, after V lost 6 bases and J lost 3 bases. CDR3 length: 16 amino acids. Germline loops: CDR1 SQVTM, CDR2 ANQGSEA. CDR3 sequence: CSVLGQGELANEKLFF. CDR3 nucleotides: TGCAGCGTCTTGGGACAGGGAGAGTTGGCTAATGAAAAACTGTTTTTT.

This clonotype came up a few times. The V gene is TRBV5-6, the J gene TRBJ2-1; possibly TRBD1 for D (6 bases). CDR1 is SGHDT, CDR2 YYEEEE, per germline. V was cut by 4 bases and J by 10 bases, with 12 bases left in between. The CDR3 spans 12 residues. The CDR3 nucleotides read TGTGCCAGCAGCCCCGGGACAATAGAGCAGTTCTTC. It codes for CASSPGTIEQFF.

The rearrangement joins TRBV14 to TRBJ2-3; 8 positions agree with TRBD2. V was clipped by 1 base and J by 1 base; unmatched bases: 4. Germline CDR1 and CDR2: SGHDN and FVKESK. This CDR3 has 16 amino acids. The CDR3 protein is CASSQVRSGGTDTQYF. CDR3 nucleotides: TGTGCCAGCAGCCAAGTTCGTAGCGGGGGCACAGATACGCAGTATTTT.

The gene calls are TRBV20-1 and TRBJ2-1, with 9 bases that match TRBD2. Germline V gene lookup returns CDR1 DFQATT and CDR2 SNEGSKA (reference sequence). This CDR3 spans 17 amino acids. V shed 2 bases, J shed 2 bases, and the junction held 10 bases outside the gene matches. The CDR3 bases are TGCAGTGCTAGACCCCTAGGGCGGGGGGGAACCTACAATGAGCAGTTCTTC. Protein: CSARPLGRGGTYNEQFF.

This clonotype turned up a few times. The chain combines TRBV4-2 with TRBJ2-7; D gene unclear. There are 16 residues in the CDR3. Germline V CDR1 and CDR2: LGHNA, YNFKEQ. V lost 4 bases and J lost 6, with 22 bases in between. The CDR3 spells CASSLNNEIVTLEQYF. The DNA for the CDR3 is TGTGCCAGCAGCCTCAACAACGAGATAGTAACTCTCGAGCAGTACTTC.

CDR3 bases: TGTGCCAGCAGTTTGGGAAAAGGGGAAGCTTTCTTT. It translates to CASSLGKGEAFF. The chain uses TRBV12-3 or TRBV12-4 and TRBJ1-1; D is unresolved. The V end was cut by 3 bases, the J end by 8 bases, with 10 bases between. The CDR3 is made up of 12 amino acids.

This clonotype was observed a few times. This rearrangement joins TRBV7-2 to TRBJ2-3; possibly TRBD1 or TRBD2 for D (5 bases each). CDR1 and CDR2 from the germline V gene are SGHTA and FQGNSA. This CDR3 comprises 16 residues. Deletions cut 3 bases from V and 4 bases from J, with 17 bases between. The CDR3 is CASSFYESRGADTQYF. CDR3 in DNA: TGTGCCAGCAGCTTTTATGAGTCCCGAGGGGCAGATACGCAGTATTTT.

This chain uses TRBV6-2 or TRBV6-3 with TRBJ2-1; the match to TRBD2 covers 10 bases. J lost 5 bases, V lost 0 bases, and 13 bases had no gene match. The CDR3 is 19 amino acids. Germline V gene data show CDR1 as MNHEY and CDR2 as SVGEGT. DNA of the CDR3: TGTGCCAGCAGTTACTCAAGCGGGAGGGCCAGACTGGCCAACAATGAGCAGTTCTTC. Protein: CASSYSSGRARLANNEQFF.

In this sample, this clonotype turned up a few times. DNA of the CDR3: TGTGCCAGCATTGCTGGAGGGGAGTATCGTGACAATGAGCAGTTCTTC. This gives the protein CASIAGGEYRDNEQFF. The chain combines TRBV28 with TRBJ2-1; maybe TRBD2 (6 bases). Trimming pared 7 bases from V and 5 bases from J, leaving 21 bases between. Germline CDR1 is MDHEN and CDR2 is SYDVKM. This CDR3 comprises 16 residues.